The rows below give T cell receptor beta chains drawn from one sample of a study of tumor and adjacent non-tumor tissue in lung cancer. MiXCR, applied by TCRdb to the multiplex PCR reads, yields one record per CDR3 protein. This table has roughly 75,000 distinct CDR3 sequences, roughly 80% appearing once. The source material was distant non-tumor lung tissue. The receptors were sampled from a man between 60 and 75 years old with non-small cell lung cancer. The CDR3 runs from the conserved cysteine through the conserved F or W. The D gene is left open where the match is weak. For some rows the clone size is stated as once, few or many, or as a class when expanded; others skip it.

NA | NA | TRBJ2-1 | TRBV11-2 | TGTGCCAGCAGCCTCAGGAGTTCGGGTGAGCGGTTCTTC | CASSLRSSGERFF
NA | NA | TRBJ1-1 | TRBV4-1 | TGCGCCAGCAGCCAGCGGACACGGGAGGGAAGCACTGAAGCTTTCTTT | CASSQRTREGSTEAFF
NA | NA | TRBJ1-3 | TRBV2 | TGTGCCAGTAGTGACCAGGACAGCTTTGGAAACACCATATATTTT | CASSDQDSFGNTIYF
NA | NA | TRBJ2-5 | TRBV11-2 | TGTGCCAGCAGCTCTAGAGGTGAAGGGACCCAGTACTTT | CASSSRGEGTQYF
NA | NA | TRBJ2-5 | TRBV29-1 | TGCAGCAAACATGGGGCCGATGAGGAGACCCAGTACTTC | CSKHGADEETQYF
NA | TRBD1 | TRBJ1-6 | TRBV6-5 | TGTGCCAGCAGTTACTACAGGACAGGGTGGAATTCACCCCTCCACTTT | CASSYYRTGWNSPLHF
NA | TRBD1 | TRBJ2-6 | TRBV6-5 | TGTGCCAGCAGTTTCGGGACAGAGGGCTCTTGGACCAACGTCCTGACTTTC | CASSFGTEGSWTNVLTF
NA | NA | TRBJ2-3 | TRBV11-2 | TGTGGCAGCAGCCCTACAGTTGGGGCAGATACGGAGTATTTT | CGSSPTVGADTEYF
NA | NA | TRBJ2-2 | TRBV14 | TGTGCCAGCAGCCAAGTGGGGTCATCCGTCCTCGGGGAGCTGTTTTTT | CASSQVGSSVLGELFF
NA | NA | TRBJ2-5 | TRBV20-1 | TGCAGTGATAAAGAGGACTGGGAGACCCAGTACTTC | CSDKEDWETQYF
NA | NA | TRBJ2-2 | TRBV20-1 | TGTAGTGCTAGAGCTCCGGGTGGGGGGAGCAACACCGGGGAACTGTTTTTT | CSARAPGGGSNTGELFF
NA | TRBD2 | TRBJ2-5 | TRBV18 | TGTGTCAGCTCACCGCCTACAAGCGGGGTCAAGACCCAGTACTTC | CVSSPPTSGVKTQYF
NA | TRBD2 | TRBJ2-3 | TRBV29-1 | TGCAGCGCTGAAGACCCCCAGAGGACTAGCGCGGCAGATACGCAGTATTTT | CSAEDPQRTSAADTQYF
NA | TRBD2 | TRBJ2-1 | TRBV6-5 | TGTGCCAACAGTTACGGCGGGAGGGCCAGAAATGAGCAGTTCTTC | CANSYGGRARNEQFF
NA | NA | TRBJ2-1 | TRBV5-1 | TGCGCCAGCTCTAGGTCTAGCACAGTCCAGTTGTTC | CASSRSSTVQLF
NA | TRBD2 | TRBJ2-5 | TRBV20-1 | TGCAGTATTAGAGATCGGGAGACTAGCGGGGGGGCGCTTCCCCAGTACTTC | CSIRDRETSGGALPQYF
NA | NA | TRBJ2-7 | TRBV5-5 | TGTGCCAGCAGCCACTCCGGGATCCGCTCCTACGAGCAGTACTTC | CASSHSGIRSYEQYF
once | NA | TRBJ2-1 | TRBV12-1 | TGTGTCAGCAGCTTTGTGACAGGAGTTGCTGATGAGCAGTTCTTC | CVSSFVTGVADEQFF
few | TRBD1 | TRBJ2-2 | TRBV11-2 | TGTGCCAGCAGCCCGTGGACAGGGGGAAGCAGGGAGCTGTTTTTT | CASSPWTGGSRELFF
NA | NA | TRBJ2-7 | TRBV20-1 | TGCAGTGCTGACCGGCTAGCGCGACCGTACGAGCAGTACTTC | CSADRLARPYEQYF
NA | NA | TRBJ2-3 | TRBV6-5 | TGTGCCAGCAGCGCAGACGCAGATATGCAGTATTTT | CASSADADMQYF
NA | NA | TRBJ2-4 | TRBV5-1 | TGCGCCAGCAGCTTGGGGGGGGCGCGGATGGACATTCAGTACTTC | CASSLGGARMDIQYF
few | NA | TRBJ2-3 | TRBV2 | TGTGCCAGCAGATTCGATCGGGGGAGCACAGATACGCAGTATTTT | CASRFDRGSTDTQYF
NA | NA | TRBJ2-3 | TRBV6-1 | TGTGCCATCAGGCCGGGTGACGGGAGGACAGATAGGCACTATTTT | CAIRPGDGRTDRHYF
few | TRBD1 | TRBJ1-1 | TRBV6-2/TRBV6-3 | TGTGCCAGCAGCCCACAGGGGCCGAACACTGGAGCTTTCTTT | CASSPQGPNTGAFF
NA | TRBD1 | TRBJ2-7 | TRBV5-6 | TGTGCCGGCAGCTTGGTACCAGGGGGTGGGAACGAGCAGTACTTC | CAGSLVPGGGNEQYF